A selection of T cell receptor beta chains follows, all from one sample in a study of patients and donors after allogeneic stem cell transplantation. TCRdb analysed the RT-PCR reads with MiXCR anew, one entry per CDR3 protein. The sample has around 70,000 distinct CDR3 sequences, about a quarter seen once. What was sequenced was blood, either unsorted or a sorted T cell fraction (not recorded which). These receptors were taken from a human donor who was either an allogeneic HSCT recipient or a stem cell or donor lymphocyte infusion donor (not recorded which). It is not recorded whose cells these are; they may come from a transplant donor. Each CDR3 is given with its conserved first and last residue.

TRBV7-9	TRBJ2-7	CASSLALLYEQYF
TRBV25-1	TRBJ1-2	CASSEYPSSYGYTF
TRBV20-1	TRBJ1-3	CSARDSGESGNTIYF
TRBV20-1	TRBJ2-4	CSASKLAGILAKNIQYF
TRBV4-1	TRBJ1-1	CASRQVGMNTEAFF
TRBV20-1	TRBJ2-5	CSAIGNRETQYF
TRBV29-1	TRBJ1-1	CSARLAQGAEAFF
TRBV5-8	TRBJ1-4	CASSPTGTTNEKLFF
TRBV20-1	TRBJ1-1	CSARRRLAFF
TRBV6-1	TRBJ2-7	CASSEYTANYEQYF
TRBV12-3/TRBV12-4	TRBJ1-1	CASSPFFSGNTEAFF
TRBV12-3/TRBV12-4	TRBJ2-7	CASSFGTNYEQYF
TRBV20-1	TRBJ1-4	CSAGTGNEKLFF
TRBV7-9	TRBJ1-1	CASSSQDRDEAFF
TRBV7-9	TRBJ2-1	CASSSAGLRSYNEQFF
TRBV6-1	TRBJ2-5	CASSELEQETQYF
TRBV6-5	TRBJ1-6	CASSYPGPSPLHF
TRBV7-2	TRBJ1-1	CASSLMGGNTEAFF
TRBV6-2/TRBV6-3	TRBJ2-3	CASSPRTSGSTDTQYF
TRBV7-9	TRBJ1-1	CASSPLQEAFF
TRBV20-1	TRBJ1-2	CSAISDRNYGYTF
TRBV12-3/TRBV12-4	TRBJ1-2	CASNAGQQEGYTF
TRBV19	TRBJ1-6	CASSQPGQGNSPLHF
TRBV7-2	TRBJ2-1	CASSFHGSYNEQFF
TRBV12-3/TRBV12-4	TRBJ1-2	CASSFGGFYGYTF
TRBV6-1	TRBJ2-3	CASKNRESYTQYF
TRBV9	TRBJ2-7	CASSVGPVYEQYF
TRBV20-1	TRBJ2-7	CSAYIYGGEQYF
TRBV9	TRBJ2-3	CASSSPGTSGEQTDTQYF
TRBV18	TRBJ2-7	CASSLTTGAEYEQYF
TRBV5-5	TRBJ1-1	CASSTGTVNTEAFF
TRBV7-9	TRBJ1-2	CASSRNSLLYGYTF
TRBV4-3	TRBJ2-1	CASSPGLAKNEQFF
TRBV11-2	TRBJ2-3	CASSLGVGQFRDTQYF
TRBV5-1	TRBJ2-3	CASSLKGGRDTQYF
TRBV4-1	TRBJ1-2	CASSQDWNPYYGYTF
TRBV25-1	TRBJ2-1	CASSEWQPGDNEQFF
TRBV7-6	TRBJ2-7	CASSLVLAGGPYEQYF
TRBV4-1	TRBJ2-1	CASSQEGQGGNEQFF
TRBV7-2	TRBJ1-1	CASSLVVSQTGAGTEAFF
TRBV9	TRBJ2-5	CASSVGLAGGGQETQYF
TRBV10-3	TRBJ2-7	CAISDRDRDSYEQYF
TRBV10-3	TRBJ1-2	CAIRGQGARVGYTF
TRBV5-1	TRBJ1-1	CASSLGDLSTEAFF
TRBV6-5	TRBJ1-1	CASSYSILESTEAFF
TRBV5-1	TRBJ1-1	CASSDPENTEAFF
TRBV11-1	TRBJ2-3	CASSLFELPHTQYF
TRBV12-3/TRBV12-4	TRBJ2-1	CASSLGWKGYEQFF